Presented here are 27 T cell receptor beta chains from one specimen sequenced in a study of blood T cell repertoires in COVID-19. The data were produced by immunoSEQ multiplex PCR, yet TCRdb's version contains in-frame clones alone and is incomplete. The data hold approximately 250,000 clones, with 84% observed a single time. The sequenced sample was PBMCs or T cells enriched from blood (not recorded which). The receptors here all came from a man aged 30 to 39 with acute COVID-19.

This clone has just one count. V and J are TRBV5-8 and TRBJ1-5, with 8 bases that match TRBD1. The CDR3 has 14 amino acids. Germline CDR1 and CDR2: SGHTS and YDEGEE. J lost 6 bases, V lost 0 bases, and 2 bases had no gene match. CDR3 in DNA: TGTGCCAGCAGCTTGGGACAGGGGCTTCAGCCCCAGCATTTT. It yields the protein CASSLGQGLQPQHF.

The chain joins TRBV5-6 to TRBJ1-1; D remains ambiguous. The CDR3 is made up of 14 amino acids. Trimming shortened V by 0 bases and J by 3 bases, and 9 bases separated the two germline ends. Germline lookup yields CDR1 SGHDT and CDR2 YYEEEE. CDR3 nucleotide sequence: TGTGCCAGCAGCTTGGGGGCAGCTTACACTGAAGCTTTCTTT. It yields the protein CASSLGAAYTEAFF.

This chain joins TRBV6-5 and TRBJ2-5, with 8 bases matching TRBD1. Losses at the gene ends were 6 bases for V and 3 bases for J; bases not matched to a gene: 6. This CDR3 has 14 residues. The germline V gene has CDR1 MNHEY and CDR2 SVGAGI. CDR3 sequence reads: CASRDRASEETQYF. DNA of the CDR3: TGTGCCAGCAGGGACAGGGCTTCGGAAGAGACCCAGTACTTC.

The chain couples TRBV9 to TRBJ1-1; TRBD1 matches at 7 bases. Trimming removed 0 bases from V and 7 bases from J; junction bases left unmatched: 9. Per the germline V gene, CDR1 is SGDLS and CDR2 is YYNGEE. The CDR3 is 15 residues long. The CDR3 reads CASSVVSRGLDEAFF. The CDR3 DNA sequence: TGTGCCAGCAGCGTAGTGAGTAGGGGGCTAGATGAAGCTTTCTTT.

This clone has just a few counts. The rearrangement links TRBV27 to TRBJ2-7; TRBD2 is a possible D gene (6 bases). V gave up 5 bases and J gave up 7 bases, with 15 bases separating them. The germline V gene has CDR1 MNHEY and CDR2 SMNVEV (reference sequence). There are 13 residues in the CDR3. Written as DNA, the CDR3 is TGTGCCAGCAGTGCCGGGGGAGCATGGGAGCAGTACGTC. This encodes CASSAGGAWEQYV.

V gene TRBV5-4 combines with J gene TRBJ2-5; 8 bases fit TRBD1. The CDR3 covers 16 residues. V gave up 4 bases and J gave up 5 bases; unmatched junction bases: 13. Germline CDR1 reads SGHNT; CDR2 reads YYREEE (reference sequence). The CDR3 nucleotides read TGTGCCAGCAGCCATCGAGGACAGGGTTGGGTGGAGACCCAGTACTTC. Encoded protein: CASSHRGQGWVETQYF.

This chain uses TRBV11-3 with TRBJ1-2; 7 bases are shared with TRBD1. Per germline, CDR1 SGHNT and CDR2 YENEEA. The CDR3 loop spans 14 amino acids. After removal of 6 bases from V and 10 bases from J, the junction contained 14 bases not matched to a gene. DNA of the CDR3: TGTGCCAGCAGTTCCATCCCGTCCAGGGGGGACTACACCTTC. It yields the protein CASSSIPSRGDYTF.

This clone has only a few counts. This chain links TRBV29-1 with TRBJ1-1; D gene uncertain. Germline CDR1 is SQVTM and CDR2 is ANQGSEA. Trimming removed 7 bases from V and 1 base from J, with 10 bases in between. This CDR3 has 12 residues. The CDR3 here is CSAGLGNTEAFF. CDR3 bases: TGCAGCGCTGGACTGGGGAACACTGAAGCTTTCTTT.

This clone was seen only a few times. The V gene is TRBV6-5, the J gene TRBJ2-7; maybe TRBD1 (6 bases). The CDR3 extends over 14 amino acids. Germline V lookup: CDR1 MNHEY, CDR2 SVGAGI. V lost 8 bases and J lost 1, with 15 bases in between. In DNA, the CDR3 is TGTGCCAGCCCAACAGGGAAAGAATCCTACGAGCAGTACGTC. It codes for CASPTGKESYEQYV.

This clone was observed a single time. The chain recombines TRBV24-1 with TRBJ2-2; D possibly corresponds to TRBD2 (6 bases). Germline CDR1 reads KGHDR; CDR2 reads SFDVKD. V was cut by 4 bases and J by 4 bases, with 18 bases left in between. The CDR3 has 17 residues. The CDR3 nucleotides read TGTGCCACCAGTGAAGGTCTTTTGGCTAGCGTCACCGGGGAGCTGTTTTTT. Protein sequence: CATSEGLLASVTGELFF.

The chain uses TRBV6-6 and TRBJ2-2, with D perhaps TRBD1 (5 bases). The V end was cut by 4 bases, the J end by 0 bases, with 12 bases between. The V gene's germline CDR1 is MNHNY and CDR2 SVGAGI (reference sequence). This CDR3 has 16 residues. In DNA form, the CDR3 reads TGTGCCAGCAGTTTCCTGGACACAACGAACACCGGGGAGCTGTTTTTT. Its protein is CASSFLDTTNTGELFF.

The CDR3 spells CASSQFPSRTGELFF. DNA of the CDR3: TGTGCCAGCAGCCAATTCCCCTCTCGCACCGGGGAGCTGTTTTTT. The rearrangement links TRBV3-1 (or the pseudogene TRBV3-2) to TRBJ2-2; D is ambiguous. CDR3 size: 15 residues. Looked up from germline, CDR1 is LGHDT and CDR2 is YNNKEL (reference sequence). Trimming left V 2 bases short and J 4 bases short, with 11 bases between.

The chain employs TRBV5-6 and TRBJ1-5; TRBD1 might be the D (6 bases). Germline V CDR1 and CDR2: SGHDT, YYEEEE. The CDR3 has 15 amino acids. V was pared by 4 bases and J by 3 bases, with 14 bases between. The CDR3 protein is CASSGGRGFNQPQHF. The CDR3, as DNA: TGTGCCAGCAGCGGGGGCAGGGGTTTCAATCAGCCCCAGCATTTT.

The chain carries TRBV7-8 and TRBJ1-1; D gene ambiguous. V lost 2 bases and J 1 base, leaving 11 bases between the germline ends. Germline values: CDR1 SGHVS, CDR2 FQNEAQ. The CDR3 is 15 amino acids. The CDR3 region is CASSLRQVGNTEAFF. The CDR3 nucleotides are TGTGCCAGCAGCTTAAGGCAGGTGGGGAACACTGAAGCTTTCTTT.

The chain joins TRBV20-1 to TRBJ2-3, with 11 nucleotides matching TRBD2. The CDR3 spans 11 residues. From germline, CDR1 is DFQATT and CDR2 SNEGSKA (reference sequence). Trimming removed 6 bases from V and 14 bases from J; junction bases left unmatched: 7. In DNA form, the CDR3 reads TGCAGTGCAGTAGCGGGGGGGCCAACGTATTTT. As protein: CSAVAGGPTYF.

The rearrangement links TRBV2 to TRBJ2-1; TRBD2 is a possible D gene (6 bases). The CDR3 spans 16 residues. Germline assignment: CDR1 SNHLY and CDR2 FYNNEI. V was clipped by 2 bases and J by 2 bases, with 13 bases between them. The chain's CDR3 is CASSELPSETYNEQFF. CDR3 nucleotide sequence: TGTGCCAGCAGTGAATTGCCTAGCGAGACCTACAATGAGCAGTTCTTC.

The chain couples TRBV30 to TRBJ1-1; D remains unclear. Per germline, CDR1 GTSNPN and CDR2 SVGIG (reference sequence). There are 13 residues in the CDR3. V shed 2 bases and J shed 1 base, with 8 bases lying between them. CDR3 bases: TGTGCCTGGAGTAAACATACGAACACTGAAGCTTTCTTT. It codes for CAWSKHTNTEAFF.

The J gene is TRBJ1-1, the V gene TRBV3-1 (or the pseudogene TRBV3-2); D unclear. CDR3 length equals 15 residues. Germline V gene lookup returns CDR1 LGHDT and CDR2 YNNKEL (reference sequence). V lost 8 bases to trimming and J lost 6 bases, with 22 bases between them. The CDR3 reads CASREIDSGVAEAFF. In DNA form, the CDR3 reads TGTGCCAGCCGGGAGATAGACTCTGGGGTCGCTGAAGCTTTCTTT.

The chain uses TRBV5-8 and TRBJ1-2; tentatively, D is TRBD1 (5 bases). Germline CDR1 SGHTS, CDR2 YDEGEE. The CDR3 is 12 residues long. V was clipped by 1 base and J by 10 bases, with 11 bases between them. CDR3 DNA sequence: TGTGCCAGCAGCTTGTGGGGGGTGGACTACACCTTC. Amino acids: CASSLWGVDYTF.

The rearrangement uses TRBV3-1 (or the pseudogene TRBV3-2) and TRBJ1-3; weak D call: TRBD1 (6 bases). V was trimmed by 4 bases and J by 4 bases, leaving 14 bases between them. Germline loops: CDR1 LGHDT, CDR2 YNNKEL (reference sequence). CDR3 length equals 15 residues. CDR3 amino acids: CASSRPGQNGNTIYF. The CDR3, as DNA: TGTGCCAGCAGCCGCCCGGGACAAAACGGAAACACCATATATTTT.

The chain couples TRBV24-1 to TRBJ2-6; 9 bases are a match to TRBD1. This CDR3 spans 18 amino acids. Germline V lookup: CDR1 KGHDR, CDR2 SFDVKD. Losses at the gene ends were 8 bases for V and 1 base for J; bases not matched to a gene: 11. CDR3 DNA sequence: TGTGCCACCAACCTAGGGGGGACAGGGAGGTCTGGGGCCAACGTCCTGACTTTC. Its translation is CATNLGGTGRSGANVLTF.

This chain uses TRBV5-1 with TRBJ1-4; 10 nucleotides line up with TRBD1. With V trimmed by 4 bases and J by 0 bases, 3 bases remained unmatched. Germline V gives CDR1 SGHRS, CDR2 YFSETQ. CDR3 size: 16 residues. Written as DNA, the CDR3 is TGCGCCAGCAGCCGGACAGGGGGTGCAACTAATGAAAAACTGTTTTTT. This encodes CASSRTGGATNEKLFF.

This chain connects TRBV29-1 to TRBJ1-3; D possibly corresponds to TRBD1 (6 bases). Trimming removed 2 bases at V and 3 bases at J, with 8 bases between. Germline CDR1 is SQVTM and CDR2 is ANQGSEA. The CDR3 sequence is 13 residues long. This CDR3 is CSVEQGSGNTIYF. The DNA for the CDR3 is TGCAGCGTTGAACAGGGGAGTGGAAACACCATATATTTT. The variable domain in full, completed from reference TRBV29-1 and TRBJ1-3, reads SAVISQKPSRDICQRGTSLTIQCQVDSQVTMMFWYRQQPGQSLTLIATANQGSEATYESGFVIDKFPISRPNLTFSTLTVSNMSPEDSSIYLCSVEQGSGNTIYFGEGSWLTVV.

This clone was counted a single time. The gene calls are TRBV19 and TRBJ1-6, with D perhaps matching TRBD1 (5 bases). The V end was cut by 0 bases, the J end by 6 bases, with 18 bases between. The germline gives CDR1 LNHDA, CDR2 SQIVND (reference sequence). This CDR3 comprises 18 residues. The CDR3 is CASSIDPPWQGGNSPLHF. Written as DNA, the CDR3 is TGTGCCAGTAGTATAGATCCTCCTTGGCAGGGAGGTAATTCACCCCTCCACTTT.

The J gene is TRBJ2-4, the V gene TRBV5-1; D perhaps matches TRBD1 (5 bases). CDR1 SGHRS and CDR2 YFSETQ come from the germline V gene. V was trimmed by 0 bases and J by 7 bases, leaving 11 bases between them. The CDR3 spans 14 residues. The CDR3: CASSLVGGANIQYF. In DNA form, the CDR3 reads TGCGCCAGCAGCTTGGTGGGTGGGGCGAACATTCAGTACTTC.

The chain combines TRBV21-1 with TRBJ1-1; the table gives TRBD1 as D, unverified against the DNA. TRBV21-1 has pseudogene status. The CDR3 spans 18 residues. The CDR3 spells CASSKKPARDRPNTEAFF. CDR3 nucleotide sequence: TGTGCCAGCAGCAAAAAGCCCGCCCGCGACAGACCGAACACTGAAGCTTTCTTT.

The chain employs TRBV7-9 and TRBJ1-2; no clear D. Looked up from germline, CDR1 is SEHNR and CDR2 is FQNEAQ (reference sequence). V was clipped by 3 bases and J by 12 bases, with 17 bases between them. The CDR3 is 13 residues long. CDR3 bases: TGTGCCAGCAGCTTCTACCCGACGGCTGAGGACACCTTC. Amino acids: CASSFYPTAEDTF.